Below, 28 T cell receptor beta chains from the same sample are listed, as sequenced in a study of identical twins. From the 5' RACE reads, TCRdb called clonotypes with MiXCR, one entry per CDR3 protein. The data show approximately 670,000 distinct CDR3 sequences, with roughly 6.2% seen just once and roughly 1.8% held by the top ten. The sequenced sample consisted of naive T cells sorted from blood. The origin of the receptors is a man younger than 35 in good health.

This clonotype was seen many times. This rearrangement joins TRBV3-1 to TRBJ2-5; no reliable D call. The length of the CDR3 is 15 residues. With 0 bases removed from V and 2 bases from J, the gap between germline ends came to 10 bases. Germline loops: CDR1 LGHDT, CDR2 YNNKEL (reference sequence). This CDR3 reads CASSQESAPQETQYF. The CDR3 bases are TGTGCCAGCAGCCAAGAATCGGCACCACAAGAGACCCAGTACTTC.

This clonotype was seen a handful of times. This chain joins TRBV5-1 and TRBJ2-3; D is unresolved. CDR3 length: 13 amino acids. Germline lookup yields CDR1 SGHRS and CDR2 YFSETQ. Deletions cut 3 bases from V and 5 bases from J, with 10 bases between. The CDR3 nucleotides read TGCGCCAGCAGCTCCCACTTGGGAGATACGCAGTATTTT. Its translation: CASSSHLGDTQYF.

This clonotype showed up many times. This sequence joins TRBV3-1 and TRBJ2-4; 7 bases agree with TRBD2. The CDR3 contains 16 residues. Trimming removed 4 bases from V and 5 bases from J; junction bases left unmatched: 11. Per the germline V gene, CDR1 is LGHDT and CDR2 is YNNKEL (reference sequence). The CDR3 DNA sequence: TGTGCCAGCAGCCCTGGAGGGGTTCTAGCGGAAAACATTCAGTACTTC. It is translated as CASSPGGVLAENIQYF.

A few counts support this clonotype. This chain links TRBV6-5 with TRBJ2-1, with TRBD2 matching over 9 bases. Germline V gene lookup returns CDR1 MNHEY and CDR2 SVGAGI. This CDR3 contains 15 residues. The V and J ends lost 2 bases and 15 bases, in that order; junction bases with no gene match: 14. The CDR3 DNA reads as TGTGCCAGCAGTTACGATAGTGGGGCGGGAGGGAAATTGTTCTTC. Protein: CASSYDSGAGGKLFF.

This clonotype was found many times. The chain carries TRBV5-1 and TRBJ1-5; 8 positions agree with TRBD1. The CDR3 consists of 16 residues. Germline CDR1 SGHRS, CDR2 YFSETQ. V lost 0 bases to trimming and J lost 6 bases; unmatched junction nucleotides: 8. Here the CDR3 reads CASSLGGTGGGQPQHF. The DNA for the CDR3 is TGCGCCAGCAGCTTGGGAGGCACAGGGGGAGGTCAGCCCCAGCATTTT.

This clonotype was seen repeatedly, ten times or more. This chain links TRBV7-9 with TRBJ1-4, with D maybe TRBD1 (6 bases). CDR1 and CDR2 (germline): SEHNR, FQNEAQ (reference sequence). With 4 bases removed from V and 7 bases from J, the gap between germline ends came to 16 bases. CDR3 length: 15 residues. CDR3 sequence reads: CASSSNREGAEKLFF. The DNA of the CDR3 is TGTGCCAGCAGCTCCAACAGGGAAGGTGCTGAAAAACTGTTTTTT.

This chain links TRBV6-2 or TRBV6-3 with TRBJ2-7; 8 bases map to TRBD2. The CDR3 runs 15 residues. Per germline, CDR1 MNHEY and CDR2 SVGEGT. V was pared by 5 bases and J by 4 bases, with 10 bases of the junction left unmatched. This CDR3 reads CASSPVREGTYEQYF. The CDR3 bases are TGTGCCAGCAGTCCCGTCCGGGAGGGGACTTACGAGCAGTACTTC.

This clonotype appeared many times. The gene calls are TRBV6-1 and TRBJ2-2, with D possibly TRBD2 on 5 matching bases. Germline CDR1 and CDR2: MNHNS and SASEGT. The CDR3 loop spans 13 amino acids. Trimming removed 7 bases at V and 4 bases at J, with 10 bases between. The CDR3 coding sequence is TGTGCCAGCAACGAGGGCCTCACCGGGGAGCTGTTTTTT. Translation: CASNEGLTGELFF.

Points on this clonotype: A much larger clone differs from this one at a single base, so this may be a read error. This chain connects TRBV24-1 to TRBJ2-2; D gene ambiguous. The CDR3 length is 11 residues. The germline V gene encodes CDR1 KGHDR and CDR2 SFDVKD. The CDR3 loop is CTTKASGELFF. In DNA, the CDR3 is TGTACCACCAAGGCCTCCGGGGAGCTGTTTTTT.

This clonotype was counted a few times. This sequence joins TRBV7-9 and TRBJ1-1; D ambiguous. The ends were cut back, 4 bases at V and 1 base at J, with 16 bases in the middle. The CDR3 extends over 16 amino acids. Germline V CDR1 and CDR2: SEHNR, FQNEAQ (reference sequence). The CDR3 here is CASSSLPLGENTEAFF. The CDR3 bases are TGTGCCAGCAGCTCCCTGCCTTTGGGAGAGAACACTGAAGCTTTCTTT.

This clonotype has a handful of counts. V and J are TRBV28 and TRBJ2-1, with 7 nucleotides matching TRBD1. The CDR3 spans 17 residues. Germline V gene data show CDR1 as MDHEN and CDR2 as SYDVKM. Unmatched junction bases numbered 12, after V lost 2 bases and J lost 5 bases. CDR3 coding DNA: TGTGCCAGCAGTTTAGCGGCAGACAGGGTCTTGAACAATGAGCAGTTCTTC. This encodes CASSLAADRVLNNEQFF.

Comment on this clonotype: This may be a read error: a much more frequent sequence differs by one nucleotide. DNA of the CDR3: TGTGCCAGCACCGACAGGGACTGCGAGCAGTACTTC. Protein product: CASTDRDCEQYF. The gene calls are TRBV12-3 or TRBV12-4 and TRBJ2-7; D possibly corresponds to TRBD1 (7 bases). This CDR3 has 12 amino acids. V shed 7 bases and J shed 6 bases, with 13 bases lying between them.

CDR3 coding DNA: TGCAGTGCTAGAGGGACAGGGGGAAGGACAGATACGCAGTATTTT. Amino acid sequence: CSARGTGGRTDTQYF. The chain uses TRBV20-1 and TRBJ2-3; TRBD1 aligns across 10 bases. This CDR3 comprises 15 residues. V was pared by 1 base and J by 3 bases, with 4 bases of the junction left unmatched. CDR1 is DFQATT and CDR2 is SNEGSKA in the germline V gene (reference sequence).

The chain couples TRBV29-1 to TRBJ1-5; 10 bases line up with TRBD1. The CDR3 spans 13 residues. Germline trimming cut 6 bases from V and 2 bases from J; bases unmatched to any gene: 1. Germline V gene sequence: CDR1 SQVTM, CDR2 ANQGSEA. The CDR3 DNA reads as TGCAGCGTCGGGACAGGGGGCAATCAGCCCCAGCATTTT. Protein: CSVGTGGNQPQHF.

The sample holds a few counts of this clonotype. The chain couples TRBV6-1 to TRBJ2-7, with D perhaps being TRBD1 or TRBD2 (6 bases each). The CDR3 runs 14 residues. V shed 7 bases and J shed 6 bases, with 19 bases lying between them. Germline CDR1 and CDR2: MNHNS and SASEGT. CDR3 region: CASTNNFRGGEQYF. Written as DNA, the CDR3 is TGTGCCAGCACCAACAACTTCAGGGGAGGCGAGCAGTACTTC.

This clonotype was seen repeatedly, ten times or more. The V gene is TRBV28, the J gene TRBJ2-7; 8 bases are a match to TRBD1. The V gene end was trimmed by 7 bases and the J gene end by 3 bases; junction bases not matched to a gene: 8. Germline V CDR1 and CDR2: MDHEN, SYDVKM. This CDR3 has 14 residues. The CDR3 is CASIRGQGHYEQYF. In DNA, the CDR3 is TGTGCCAGCATACGAGGACAGGGACACTACGAGCAGTACTTC.

There are many counts of this clonotype. The rearrangement links TRBV24-1 to TRBJ2-1; 9 nucleotides match TRBD2. V was pared by 3 bases and J by 4 bases, with 9 bases of the junction left unmatched. The germline V gene has CDR1 KGHDR and CDR2 SFDVKD. The CDR3 loop spans 17 amino acids. As DNA, the CDR3 is TGTGCCACCAGTGATGTGGCTAGCGGGGCCTCGTACAATGAGCAGTTCTTC. Translating gives CATSDVASGASYNEQFF.

The chain carries TRBV6-5 and TRBJ2-6; 11 bases are shared with TRBD1. CDR1 is MNHEY and CDR2 is SVGAGI in the germline V gene. The CDR3 contains 19 residues. Germline trimming cut 2 bases from V and 1 base from J; bases unmatched to any gene: 7. The CDR3 nucleotides are TGTGCCAGCAGTTACCAGAGGACAGGGGGCTTGTCTGGGGCCAACGTCCTGACTTTC. Translating gives CASSYQRTGGLSGANVLTF.

This clonotype showed up many times. The chain uses TRBV5-1 and TRBJ2-1; D remains ambiguous. Germline V gene sequence: CDR1 SGHRS, CDR2 YFSETQ. This CDR3 is 9 amino acids long. V lost 0 bases to trimming and J lost 14 bases, with 3 bases between them. DNA of the CDR3: TGCGCCAGCAGCTTGGAAGAGTTCTTC. Amino acid sequence: CASSLEEFF.

Only a few counts were recorded for this clonotype. The genes are TRBV12-3 or TRBV12-4 and TRBJ2-7; TRBD2 matches at 10 bases. This CDR3 has 11 amino acids. CDR3 sequence (DNA): TGTGCCAGCAGTTTAGCGCGCAGCGGGAGGGTG. This gives the protein CASSLARSGRV.

This clonotype was seen ten or more times. The rearrangement uses TRBV12-3 or TRBV12-4 and TRBJ2-3; TRBD2 matches at 8 bases. The CDR3 is 14 residues long. The ends lost 8 bases at V and 1 base at J; junction bases unmatched: 5. This chain's CDR3 is CASGAAGGTDTQYF. For the CDR3, the DNA is TGTGCCAGCGGGGCAGCGGGAGGCACAGATACGCAGTATTTT.

This clonotype was seen more than once but under ten times. In DNA form, the CDR3 reads TGTGCCAGCAGCCAAATCACAGGGCTACAAGAGACCCAGTACTTC. Encoded protein: CASSQITGLQETQYF. This chain uses TRBV14 with TRBJ2-5; maybe TRBD1 (6 bases). V was cut by 2 bases and J by 2 bases, with 12 bases left in between. The CDR3 contains 15 residues. The V gene's germline CDR1 is SGHDN and CDR2 FVKESK. Looking up the rest from reference TRBV14 and TRBJ2-5 gives the full variable domain: EAGVTQFPSHSVIEKGQTVTLRCDPISGHDNLYWYRRVMGKEIKFLLHFVKESKQDESGMPNNRFLAERTGGTYSTLKVQPAELEDSGVYFCASSQITGLQETQYFGPGTRLLVL.

This clonotype was seen at least ten times. This chain links TRBV15 with TRBJ1-5; no clear D gene. Germline values: CDR1 LNHNV, CDR2 YYDKDF (reference sequence). Trimming removed 0 bases from V and 4 bases from J, with 10 bases in between. CDR3 length: 15 residues. CDR3 nucleotide sequence: TGTGCCACCAGCAGAGATGGGGAGCCTAATCAGCCCCAGCATTTT. It codes for CATSRDGEPNQPQHF.

This clonotype was seen a handful of times. V is TRBV5-1 and J is TRBJ2-1, with D possibly being TRBD1 or TRBD2 (5 bases each). The CDR3 covers 15 residues. The germline gives CDR1 SGHRS, CDR2 YFSETQ. V was trimmed by 4 bases and J by 3 bases, leaving 14 bases between them. CDR3 coding DNA: TGCGCCAGCAGCGCGTCCCGGGACGGCTACAATGAGCAGTTCTTC. This encodes CASSASRDGYNEQFF.

This clonotype was observed a few times. The rearrangement uses TRBV5-1 and TRBJ2-1; 9 nucleotides line up with TRBD1. Trimming removed 0 bases from V and 6 bases from J; junction bases left unmatched: 4. CDR1 SGHRS and CDR2 YFSETQ come from the germline V gene. The CDR3 covers 15 residues. CDR3: CASSLGDRVFNEQFF. CDR3 nucleotides: TGCGCCAGCAGCTTGGGGGACAGGGTATTCAATGAGCAGTTCTTC.

This clonotype showed up many times. This chain connects TRBV27 to TRBJ2-2; D ambiguous. Germline-derived CDR1 and CDR2 are MNHEY and SMNVEV (reference sequence). The V and J ends lost 0 bases and 5 bases respectively, with 10 bases between them. This CDR3 has 15 residues. The CDR3 DNA reads TGTGCCAGCAGTTTATCGGTTGGGTGGACCGGGGAGCTGTTTTTT. It encodes CASSLSVGWTGELFF.

This clonotype was counted ten times or more. The rearrangement joins TRBV11-2 to TRBJ2-7; D gene unclear. Germline V gives CDR1 SGHAT, CDR2 FQNNGV. Trimming removed 1 base at V and 4 bases at J, with 17 bases between. The CDR3 spans 16 residues. Written as DNA, the CDR3 is TGTGCCAGCAGCTTAGGTCAGTCCTCAGGAGTATACGAGCAGTACTTC. Translating it yields CASSLGQSSGVYEQYF.

This clonotype has just a few counts. The chain employs TRBV4-2 and TRBJ1-2; 7 bases line up with TRBD1. Germline V gene data show CDR1 as LGHNA and CDR2 as YNFKEQ. After removal of 0 bases from V and 8 bases from J, the junction contained 15 bases not matched to a gene. This CDR3 has 17 residues. The CDR3 sequence: CASSQDPTGSVPAGYTF. CDR3 coding DNA: TGTGCCAGCAGCCAAGATCCGACAGGGTCGGTACCAGCAGGCTACACCTTC.